One sample yielded the 10 T cell receptor beta chains listed below, sequenced in a study of OX40 agonist ivuxolimab in advanced cancers. The protocol was immunoSEQ multiplex PCR, while the TCRdb copy is restricted to in-frame clones and leaves out a portion. The sample has about 47,000 clones, roughly 82% seen once. The material sequenced was CD4+ or CD8+ T cells sorted from blood, taken in a trial of the OX40 agonist ivuxolimab. The receptors shown here come from an adult with an advanced solid tumor such as melanoma, head and neck, liver or kidney cancer.

This rearrangement joins TRBV21-1 to TRBJ2-4; the table's D call of TRBD1 was not tested on the DNA. TRBV21-1 is designated a pseudogene. The CDR3 loop spans 19 amino acids. CDR3 sequence reads: CASSNSGQGATEAKNIQYF. CDR3 DNA: TGTGCCAGCAGCAATTCGGGACAGGGGGCTACCGAGGCCAAAAACATTCAGTACTTC.

This clone was counted once. The chain couples TRBV6-1 to TRBJ1-2; no clear D. Germline CDR1 reads MNHNS; CDR2 reads SASEGT. V dropped 0 bases and J dropped 2 bases, with 10 bases sitting between them. The CDR3 is 15 amino acids. CDR3 region: CASSEAGRSNYGYTF. The CDR3 bases are TGTGCCAGCAGTGAAGCCGGCAGGTCGAACTATGGCTACACCTTC.

V and J are TRBV2 and TRBJ2-3; 13 nucleotides line up with TRBD2. J was trimmed by 7 bases and V by 5 bases; bases with no gene match: 9. Germline V lookup: CDR1 SNHLY, CDR2 FYNNEI. The CDR3 sequence is 16 residues long. The CDR3 DNA reads TGTGCCAGCAGTATAAACCCGGGACTAGCGGGACATACGCAGTATTTT. Translation gives CASSINPGLAGHTQYF.

This chain joins TRBV6-6 and TRBJ1-2, with D possibly matching TRBD1 (5 bases). The CDR3 totals 12 residues. Trimming shortened V by 5 bases and J by 4 bases, and 8 bases separated the two germline ends. Germline assignment: CDR1 MNHNY and CDR2 SVGAGI (reference sequence). CDR3 sequence reads: CASSRDLYGYTF. The CDR3 DNA is TGTGCCAGCAGTAGGGACCTCTATGGCTACACCTTC.

This clone has only one observation. This rearrangement joins TRBV5-6 to TRBJ1-3; D is undetermined. The germline V gene encodes CDR1 SGHDT and CDR2 YYEEEE. The CDR3 consists of 16 residues. The V and J ends lost 3 bases and 0 bases respectively, with 13 bases between them. The CDR3: CASSWTSGSSGNTIYF. The CDR3, as DNA: TGTGCCAGCAGCTGGACCTCAGGCAGCTCTGGAAACACCATATATTTT.

This clone showed up just a few times. The CDR3 region is CASRAGGAGGNTIYF. CDR3 nucleotides: TGTGCCAGCAGAGCAGGGGGCGCGGGTGGAAACACCATATATTTT. The rearrangement links TRBV6-1 to TRBJ1-3; 8 bases are shared with TRBD1. The germline gives CDR1 MNHNS, CDR2 SASEGT. V lost 6 bases to trimming and J lost 3 bases; unmatched junction nucleotides: 7. The CDR3 runs 15 residues.

V and J are TRBV10-3 and TRBJ1-2; 7 bases are shared with TRBD1. The V and J ends lost 10 bases and 6 bases, in that order; junction bases with no gene match: 11. The germline gives CDR1 ENHRY, CDR2 SYGVKD. The CDR3 sequence is 13 residues long. The CDR3 reads CASFYSTGHGYTF. Here the CDR3 DNA reads TGTGCCAGCTTCTATTCGACAGGGCATGGCTACACCTTC.

The chain is built from TRBV5-4 and TRBJ1-2, with 12 bases lining up with TRBD1. Germline assignment: CDR1 SGHNT and CDR2 YYREEE (reference sequence). CDR3 length: 15 amino acids. V was clipped by 4 bases and J by 8 bases; unmatched bases: 9. The DNA for the CDR3 is TGTGCCAGCAGCCCTGGGACAGGGGGCTCTGGCGGCTACACCTTC. Its protein product is CASSPGTGGSGGYTF.

The gene calls are TRBV5-1 and TRBJ2-1; the D gene is possibly TRBD2 (7 bases). Germline V gene data show CDR1 as SGHRS and CDR2 as YFSETQ. This CDR3 contains 15 residues. The germline V and J ends were trimmed by 0 bases and 5 bases, with 12 bases remaining between them. In nucleotides, the CDR3 is TGCGCCAGCAGCTTGGCCGCGGGGGCGCACAATGAGCAGTTCTTC. It yields the protein CASSLAAGAHNEQFF.

The chain recombines TRBV5-1 with TRBJ1-4; D is unclear. Germline V gene sequence: CDR1 SGHRS, CDR2 YFSETQ. V gave up 1 base and J gave up 4 bases, with 8 bases separating them. There are 14 residues in the CDR3. CDR3 sequence: CASSLLEGNEKLFF. In nucleotides, the CDR3 is TGCGCCAGCAGCTTGTTGGAGGGTAATGAAAAACTGTTTTTT.